The sequence of this TCR beta chain was determined in a study of blood T cell repertoires in COVID-19. Profiled with immunoSEQ multiplex PCR; TCRdb holds only in-frame clones, not every one. The sample carries 150,000 to 200,000 clones, 88% recorded once. Per germline, CDR1 MDHEN and CDR2 SYDVKM. V shed 4 bases and J 4 bases; nucleotides not matched to a gene: 7. This CDR3 contains 16 residues. This TCR was recovered from a man between 65 and 85 years old with active or convalescent COVID-19. The gene calls are TRBV28 and TRBJ2-7; 13 nucleotides match TRBD2. Sequences were obtained from peripheral blood. For the CDR3, the DNA is TGTGCCAGCAGTTGGAGGACTAGCGGGAGAAGGTACGAGCAGTACTTC. Residues: CASSWRTSGRRYEQYF.